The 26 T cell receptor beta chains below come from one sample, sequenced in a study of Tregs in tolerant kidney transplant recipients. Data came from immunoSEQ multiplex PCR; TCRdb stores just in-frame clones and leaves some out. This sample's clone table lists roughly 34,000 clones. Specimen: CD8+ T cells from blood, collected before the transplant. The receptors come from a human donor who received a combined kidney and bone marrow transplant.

The covered CDR3 bases are TGTGCCAGCAGCCGGACCCGGGGATCCAGCTCCTACAATGAG. Its translation is CASSRTRGSSSYNE. The entire CDR3 protein is CASSRTRGSSSYNEQFF. The chain is built from TRBV7-6 and TRBJ2-1; a weak D match, TRBD2 (5 bases). The read terminates 3 residues before the CDR3 end, so the remaining end is supplied by the germline J gene. Germline V gene data show CDR1 as SGHVS and CDR2 as FNYEAQ. The CDR3 is 17 residues long. Trimming stripped 5 bases from V and 0 bases from J, with 17 bases between. The whole variable domain, filled in from reference TRBV7-6 and TRBJ2-1, reads GAGVSQSPRYKVTKRGQDVALRCDPISGHVSLYWYRQALGQGPEFLTYFNYEAQQDKSGLPNDRFSAERPEGSISTLTIQRTEQRDSAMYRCASSRTRGSSSYNEQFFGPGTRLTVL.

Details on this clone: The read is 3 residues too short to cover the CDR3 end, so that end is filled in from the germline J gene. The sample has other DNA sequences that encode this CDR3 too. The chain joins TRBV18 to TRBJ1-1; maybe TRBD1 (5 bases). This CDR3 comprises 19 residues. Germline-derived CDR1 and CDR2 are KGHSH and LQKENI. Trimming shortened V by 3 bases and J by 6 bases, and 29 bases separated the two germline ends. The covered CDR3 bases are TGTGCCAGCTCACCTTGGGGCCCGAGCCGAGGCCGGTTGCCGGCTGAA. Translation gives CASSPWGPSRGRLPAE. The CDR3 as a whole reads CASSPWGPSRGRLPAEAFF.

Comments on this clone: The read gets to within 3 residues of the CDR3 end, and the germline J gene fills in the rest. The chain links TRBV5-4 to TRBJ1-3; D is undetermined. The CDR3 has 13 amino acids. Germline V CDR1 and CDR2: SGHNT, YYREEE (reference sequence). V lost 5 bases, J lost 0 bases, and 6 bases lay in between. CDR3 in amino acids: CASSLNSGNTIYF. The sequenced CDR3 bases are TGTGCCAGCAGTTTAAACTCTGGAAACACC.

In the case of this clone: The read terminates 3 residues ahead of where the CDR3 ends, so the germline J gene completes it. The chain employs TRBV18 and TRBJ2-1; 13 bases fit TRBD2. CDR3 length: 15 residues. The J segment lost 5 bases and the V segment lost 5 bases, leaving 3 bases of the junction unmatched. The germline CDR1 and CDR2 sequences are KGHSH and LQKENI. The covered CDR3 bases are TGTGCCAGCTCATCGACTAGCGGGGGGAACAATGAG. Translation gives CASSSTSGGNNE. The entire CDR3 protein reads CASSSTSGGNNEQFF.

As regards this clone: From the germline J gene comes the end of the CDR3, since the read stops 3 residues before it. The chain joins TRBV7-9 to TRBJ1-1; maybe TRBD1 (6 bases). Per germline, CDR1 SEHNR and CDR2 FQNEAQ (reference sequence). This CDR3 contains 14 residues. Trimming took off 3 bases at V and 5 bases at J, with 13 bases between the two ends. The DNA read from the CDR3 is TGTGCCAGCAGCTTTCCAGGGGCCGGGACTGAA. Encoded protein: CASSFPGAGTE. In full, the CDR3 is CASSFPGAGTEAFF.

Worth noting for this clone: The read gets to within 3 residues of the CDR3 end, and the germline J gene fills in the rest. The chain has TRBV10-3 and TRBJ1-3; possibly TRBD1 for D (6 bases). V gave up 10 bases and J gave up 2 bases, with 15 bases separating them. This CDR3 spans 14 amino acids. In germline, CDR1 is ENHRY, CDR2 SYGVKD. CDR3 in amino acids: CATHRVEAGNTIYF. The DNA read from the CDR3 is TGTGCCACGCACAGGGTTGAGGCTGGAAACACC.

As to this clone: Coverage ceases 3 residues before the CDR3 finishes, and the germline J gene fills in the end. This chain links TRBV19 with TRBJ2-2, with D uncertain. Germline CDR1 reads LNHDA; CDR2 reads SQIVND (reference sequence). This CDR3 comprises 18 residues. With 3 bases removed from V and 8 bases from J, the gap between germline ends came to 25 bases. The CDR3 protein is CASSIKGPTPIPRGELFF. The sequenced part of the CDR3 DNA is TGTGCCAGTAGTATTAAGGGCCCTACCCCGATTCCGAGGGGGGAG.

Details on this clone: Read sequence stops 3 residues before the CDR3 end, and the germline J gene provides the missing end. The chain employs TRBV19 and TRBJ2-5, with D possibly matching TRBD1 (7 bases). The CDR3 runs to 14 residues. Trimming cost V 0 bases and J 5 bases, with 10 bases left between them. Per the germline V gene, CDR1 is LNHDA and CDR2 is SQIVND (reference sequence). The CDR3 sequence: CASSIDPGGETQYF. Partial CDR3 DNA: TGTGCCAGTAGTATAGATCCAGGGGGGGAGACC.

Incomplete CDR3 DNA: TGTGCCAGTATTGGACTAGCGGGAGCCAATGAG. This sequence encodes CASIGLAGANE. The entire CDR3 sequence reads CASIGLAGANEQFF. The chain uses TRBV19 and TRBJ2-1, with 13 positions matching TRBD2. The read ends 3 residues before the CDR3 terminus; that terminus is restored from the germline J gene. J gave up 6 bases and V 7 bases, and 3 bases lay outside the gene matches. The CDR3 is 14 residues long. Germline V lookup: CDR1 LNHDA, CDR2 SQIVND (reference sequence).

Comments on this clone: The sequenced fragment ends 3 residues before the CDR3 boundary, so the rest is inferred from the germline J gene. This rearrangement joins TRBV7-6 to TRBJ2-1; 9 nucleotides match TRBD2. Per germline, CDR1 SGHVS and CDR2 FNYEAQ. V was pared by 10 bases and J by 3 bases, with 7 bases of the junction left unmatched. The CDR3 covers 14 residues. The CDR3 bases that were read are TGTGCCACCGCCCAGCGGGAGGACTACAATGAG. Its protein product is CATAQREDYNE. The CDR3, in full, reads CATAQREDYNEQFF.

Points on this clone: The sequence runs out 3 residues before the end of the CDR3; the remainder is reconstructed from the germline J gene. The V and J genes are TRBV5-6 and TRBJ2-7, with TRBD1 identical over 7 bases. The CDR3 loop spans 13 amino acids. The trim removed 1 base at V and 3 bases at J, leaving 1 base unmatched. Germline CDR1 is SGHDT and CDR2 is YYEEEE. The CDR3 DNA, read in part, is TGTGCCAGCAGCTTGTGGGACAGCTACGAG. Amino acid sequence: CASSLWDSYE. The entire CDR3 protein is CASSLWDSYEQYF. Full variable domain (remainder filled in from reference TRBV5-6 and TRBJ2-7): DAGVTQSPTHLIKTRGQQVTLRCSPKSGHDTVSWYQQALGQGPQFIFQYYEEEERQRGNFPDRFSGHQFPNYSSELNVNALLLGDSALYLCASSLWDSYEQYFGPGTRLTVT.

The CDR3 protein is CAISERGTGSGDEQYF. CDR3 DNA, as far as it was read: TGTGCCATCAGTGAGAGAGGGACGGGTAGCGGGGACGAG. The genes are TRBV10-3 and TRBJ2-7; 8 nucleotides align to TRBD2. The read ends 3 residues early relative to the CDR3; the germline J gene fills the gap. Germline V lookup: CDR1 ENHRY, CDR2 SYGVKD. The CDR3 is made up of 16 amino acids. Trimming at V came to 2 bases and at J to 5 bases, leaving 11 bases not matched to a gene.

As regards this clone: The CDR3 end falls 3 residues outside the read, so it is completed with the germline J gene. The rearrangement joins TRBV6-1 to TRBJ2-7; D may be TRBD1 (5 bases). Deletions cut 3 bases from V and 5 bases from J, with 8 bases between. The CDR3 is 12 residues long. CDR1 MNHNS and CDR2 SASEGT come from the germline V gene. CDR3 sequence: CASSDRAHEQYF. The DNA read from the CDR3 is TGTGCCAGCAGTGACAGGGCCCACGAG.

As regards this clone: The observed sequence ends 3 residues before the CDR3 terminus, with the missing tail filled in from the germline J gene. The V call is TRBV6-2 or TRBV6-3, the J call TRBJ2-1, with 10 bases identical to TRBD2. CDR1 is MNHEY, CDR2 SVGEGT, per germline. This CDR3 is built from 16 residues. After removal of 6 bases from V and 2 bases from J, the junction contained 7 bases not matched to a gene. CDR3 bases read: TGTGCCAGCAGCCCCTTAGCGGGAGGAACCTACAATGAG. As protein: CASSPLAGGTYNE. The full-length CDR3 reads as CASSPLAGGTYNEQFF.

The CDR3 spells CASSSTLQGGDTEAFF. The part of the CDR3 DNA that was read is TGTGCCAGCAGCTCCACCCTACAGGGAGGCGACACTGAA. The chain couples TRBV7-8 to TRBJ1-1; D possibly corresponds to TRBD1 (6 bases). With the read ending 3 residues before the CDR3 end, the germline J gene is used to fill in that end. This CDR3 region has 16 residues. Germline CDR1 is SGHVS and CDR2 is FQNEAQ. Trimming removed 4 bases at V and 3 bases at J, with 18 bases between.

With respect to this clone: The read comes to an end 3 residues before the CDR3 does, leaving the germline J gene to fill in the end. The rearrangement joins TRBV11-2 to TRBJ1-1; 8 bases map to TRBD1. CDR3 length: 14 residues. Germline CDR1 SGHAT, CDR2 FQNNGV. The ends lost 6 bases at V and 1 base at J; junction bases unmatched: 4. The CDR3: CASRRQGQNTEAFF. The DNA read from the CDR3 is TGTGCCAGCAGAAGACAGGGGCAGAACACTGAA.

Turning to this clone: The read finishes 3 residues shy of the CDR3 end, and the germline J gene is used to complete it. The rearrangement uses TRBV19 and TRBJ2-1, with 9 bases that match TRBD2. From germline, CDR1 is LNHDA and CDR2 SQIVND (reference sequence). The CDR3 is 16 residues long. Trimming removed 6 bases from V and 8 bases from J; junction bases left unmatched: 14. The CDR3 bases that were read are TGTGCCAGTAGCGCGTTCTCAGCGGGGGGCTTCGATGAG. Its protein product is CASSAFSAGGFDE. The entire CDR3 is CASSAFSAGGFDEQFF.

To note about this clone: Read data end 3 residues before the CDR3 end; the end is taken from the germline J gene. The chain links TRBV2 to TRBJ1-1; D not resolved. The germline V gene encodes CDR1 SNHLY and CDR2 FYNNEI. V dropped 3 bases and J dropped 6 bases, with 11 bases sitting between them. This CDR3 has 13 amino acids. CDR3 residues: CASSEMTGAEAFF. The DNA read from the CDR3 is TGTGCCAGCAGTGAGATGACTGGCGCTGAA.

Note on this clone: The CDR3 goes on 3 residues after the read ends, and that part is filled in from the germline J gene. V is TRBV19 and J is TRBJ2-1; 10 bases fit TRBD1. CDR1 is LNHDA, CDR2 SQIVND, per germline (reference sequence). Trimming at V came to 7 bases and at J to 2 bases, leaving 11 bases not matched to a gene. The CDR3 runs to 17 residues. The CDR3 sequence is CASKGQGIRYPYNEQFF. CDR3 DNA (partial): TGTGCCAGTAAGGGACAGGGGATCCGGTACCCCTACAATGAG.

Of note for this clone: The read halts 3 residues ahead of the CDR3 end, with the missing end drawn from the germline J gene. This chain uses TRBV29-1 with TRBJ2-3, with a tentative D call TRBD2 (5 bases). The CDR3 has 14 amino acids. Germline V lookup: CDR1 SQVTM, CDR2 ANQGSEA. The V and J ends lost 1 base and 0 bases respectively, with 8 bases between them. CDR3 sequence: CSVEGGSSTDTQYF. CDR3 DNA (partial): TGCAGCGTTGAAGGAGGGTCTAGCACAGATACG.

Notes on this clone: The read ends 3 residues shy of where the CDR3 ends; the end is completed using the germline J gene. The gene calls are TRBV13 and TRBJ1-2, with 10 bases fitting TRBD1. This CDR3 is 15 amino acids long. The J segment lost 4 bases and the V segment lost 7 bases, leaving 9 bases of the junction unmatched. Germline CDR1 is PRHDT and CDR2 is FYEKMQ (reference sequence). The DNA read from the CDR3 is TGTGCCAGCACCCCCGGGACAGGGGATATCTATGGC. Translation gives CASTPGTGDIYG. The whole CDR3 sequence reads CASTPGTGDIYGYTF.

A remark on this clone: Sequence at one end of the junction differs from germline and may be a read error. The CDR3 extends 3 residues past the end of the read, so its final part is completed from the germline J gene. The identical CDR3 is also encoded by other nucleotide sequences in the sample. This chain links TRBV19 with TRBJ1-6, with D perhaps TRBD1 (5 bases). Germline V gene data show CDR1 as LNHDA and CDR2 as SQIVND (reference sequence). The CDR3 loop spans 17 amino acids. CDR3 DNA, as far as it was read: TGTGCCAGTAGTATATCCAGGGTGAGCTCCTATAATTCGCCC. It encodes CASSISRVSSYNSP. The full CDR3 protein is CASSISRVSSYNSPLHF.

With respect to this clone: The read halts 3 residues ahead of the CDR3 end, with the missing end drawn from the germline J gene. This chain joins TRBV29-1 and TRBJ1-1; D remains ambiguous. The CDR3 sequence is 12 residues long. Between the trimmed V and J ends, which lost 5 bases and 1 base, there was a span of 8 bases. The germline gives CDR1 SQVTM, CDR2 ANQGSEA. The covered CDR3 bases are TGCAGCGTTTCTACCTCGAACACTGAA. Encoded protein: CSVSTSNTE. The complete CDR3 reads CSVSTSNTEAFF.

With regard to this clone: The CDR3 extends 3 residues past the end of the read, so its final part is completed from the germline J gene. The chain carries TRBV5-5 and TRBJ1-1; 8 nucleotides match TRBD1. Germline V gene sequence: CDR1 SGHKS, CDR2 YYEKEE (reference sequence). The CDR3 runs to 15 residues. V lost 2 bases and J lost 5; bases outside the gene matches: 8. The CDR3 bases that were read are TGTGCCAGCAGCTTAGGACAGGGATGGGAGACTGAA. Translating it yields CASSLGQGWETE. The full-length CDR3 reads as CASSLGQGWETEAFF.

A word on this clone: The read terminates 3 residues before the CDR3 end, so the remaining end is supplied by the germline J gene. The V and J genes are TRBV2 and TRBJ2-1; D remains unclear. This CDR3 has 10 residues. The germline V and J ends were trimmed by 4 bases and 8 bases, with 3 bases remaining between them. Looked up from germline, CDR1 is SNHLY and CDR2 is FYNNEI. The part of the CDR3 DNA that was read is TGTGCCAGCAGTGGGCATGAG. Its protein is CASSGHE. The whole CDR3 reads CASSGHEQFF. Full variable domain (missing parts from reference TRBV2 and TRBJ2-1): EPEVTQTPSHQVTQMGQEVILRCVPISNHLYFYWYRQILGQKVEFLVSFYNNEISEKSEIFDDQFSVERPDGSNFTLKIRSTKLEDSAMYFCASSGHEQFFGPGTRLTVL.

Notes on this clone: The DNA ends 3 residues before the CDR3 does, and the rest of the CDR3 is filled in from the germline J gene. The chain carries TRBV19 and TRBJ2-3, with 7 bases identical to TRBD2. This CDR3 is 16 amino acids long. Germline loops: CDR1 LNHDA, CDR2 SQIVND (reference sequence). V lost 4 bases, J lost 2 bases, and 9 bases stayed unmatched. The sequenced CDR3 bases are TGTGCCAGTAGTACCCTAGCGGAGGGGCCCACAGATACG. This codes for CASSTLAEGPTDT. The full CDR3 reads CASSTLAEGPTDTQYF.